These 9 T cell receptor beta chains were sequenced from one sample in a study of technical replicates of blood from four donors. Here immunoSEQ multiplex PCR was the method, and the copy in TCRdb shows in-frame clones only, minus some. The sample carries approximately 82,000 clones, roughly 95% recorded once. The sequenced material came from T cells isolated from PBMCs. These receptor sequences come from a human donor in good health.

The CDR3 DNA reads as TGTGCCAGTTCAGGGCAGGGGAACACTGAAGCTTTCTTT. Protein: CASSGQGNTEAFF. The chain employs TRBV2 and TRBJ1-1; D is possibly TRBD1 (5 bases). This CDR3 spans 13 amino acids. The germline CDR1 and CDR2 sequences are SNHLY and FYNNEI. The V and J ends lost 9 bases and 1 base respectively, with 12 bases between them.

V gene TRBV7-2 combines with J gene TRBJ1-3, with D possibly being TRBD1 (5 bases). V lost 1 base and J 0 bases, leaving 7 bases between the germline ends. Germline V gene sequence: CDR1 SGHTA, CDR2 FQGNSA. The CDR3 extends over 15 amino acids. The CDR3 is CASSLGTNSGNTIYF. Written as DNA, the CDR3 is TGTGCCAGCAGCTTAGGGACAAACTCTGGAAACACCATATATTTT.

The chain combines TRBV7-9 with TRBJ1-5; D is uncertain. Trimming removed 2 bases at V and 3 bases at J, with 8 bases between. CDR1 is SEHNR, CDR2 FQNEAQ, per germline (reference sequence). This CDR3 spans 14 amino acids. The CDR3 nucleotides are TGTGCCAGCAGCTTAACGAGTTACAATCAGCCCCAGCATTTT. Its protein is CASSLTSYNQPQHF.

Comments on this clone: Other DNA sequences from this sample encode an identical CDR3 as well. The chain is built from TRBV18 and TRBJ1-5; D perhaps matches TRBD1 (6 bases). V was pared by 3 bases and J by 3 bases, with 9 bases between. This CDR3 contains 14 residues. The V gene's germline CDR1 is KGHSH and CDR2 LQKENI. Here the CDR3 reads CASSPQGSNQPQHF. In DNA form, the CDR3 reads TGTGCCAGCTCACCGCAGGGGTCCAATCAGCCCCAGCATTTT.

The V and J genes are TRBV2 and TRBJ2-1, with a possible D match to TRBD1 (5 bases). Germline values: CDR1 SNHLY, CDR2 FYNNEI. Trimming stripped 6 bases from V and 5 bases from J, with 11 bases between. This CDR3 contains 13 residues. The DNA of the CDR3 is TGTGCCAGCAGAAAAGGGGAAGACAATGAGCAGTTCTTC. Protein product: CASRKGEDNEQFF.

The rearrangement links TRBV2 to TRBJ1-2; D unresolved. Between the trimmed V and J ends, which lost 9 bases and 3 bases, there was a span of 11 bases. This CDR3 comprises 12 residues. Germline CDR1 is SNHLY and CDR2 is FYNNEI. The CDR3 reads CARTDTHYGYTF. CDR3 nucleotide sequence: TGTGCCAGAACAGACACCCACTATGGCTACACCTTC.

The J gene is TRBJ2-7, the V gene TRBV7-9, with 11 bases identical to TRBD1. Germline CDR1 is SEHNR and CDR2 is FQNEAQ (reference sequence). With V trimmed by 5 bases and J by 6 bases, 9 bases remained unmatched. The CDR3 totals 15 residues. The DNA for the CDR3 is TGTGCCAGCAGCCCGCCGGGACAGGGGGTAGGCGAGCAGTACTTC. It translates to CASSPPGQGVGEQYF.

The chain is built from TRBV11-2 and TRBJ1-1; TRBD1 is a possible D gene (5 bases). Trimming cost V 8 bases and J 4 bases, with 14 bases left between them. The CDR3 consists of 13 residues. CDR1 is SGHAT and CDR2 is FQNNGV in the germline V gene. The CDR3 DNA follows: TGTGCCAGCTCCTTCGAAGGGGCCACTGAAGCTTTCTTT. Protein sequence: CASSFEGATEAFF. The full variable domain, its missing parts supplied by reference TRBV11-2 and TRBJ1-1, is EAGVAQSPRYKIIEKRQSVAFWCNPISGHATLYWYQQILGQGPKLLIQFQNNGVVDDSQLPKDRFSAERLKGVDSTLKIQPAKLEDSAVYLCASSFEGATEAFFGQGTRLTVV.

The chain combines TRBV29-1 with TRBJ2-2; D is uncertain. Germline assignment: CDR1 SQVTM and CDR2 ANQGSEA. CDR3 size: 13 residues. V was shortened by 7 bases and J by 3 bases, with 12 bases between the two germline ends. CDR3: CSAYQIDTGELFF. As DNA, the CDR3 is TGCAGCGCGTACCAAATAGACACCGGGGAGCTGTTTTTT.